This T cell receptor beta chain is from a study of blood T cell repertoires in COVID-19. Turning to the study itself: PBMCs, B-cell-depleted T cells, or T cells were the source of the cDNA or gDNA that made up the material.

Trimming at V came to 5 bases and at J to 4 bases, leaving 7 bases not matched to a gene. Germline values: CDR1 KGHDR, CDR2 SFDVKD. The CDR3 consists of 16 residues. This clone appeared once. Original methodology: Reference gene primer amplification gave nucleated cell count estimates. TCRdb's copy holds only in-frame clones and misses some; the assay was immunoSEQ multiplex PCR. The DNA gave D and trimming, while V, J and clone size come from that table. The sample has 250,000 to 350,000 clones; roughly 90% are singletons. The chain joins TRBV24-1 to TRBJ2-2; TRBD1 agrees at 9 bases. Sequencing was done on a sample of peripheral blood. The clonotype was recovered from a young man who had recovered from COVID-19. As DNA, the CDR3 is TGTGCCACCAGTGCTACTGGACAGGGGCTCACCGGGGAGCTGTTTTTT. Protein sequence: CATSATGQGLTGELFF.